The table lists the clone carrying this T cell receptor (beta chain) with a few counts. This entry comes from a study of T-cell reconstitution after alpha-beta-depleted transplantation in children. Molecular barcoding with unique molecular identifiers was used for the TCRbeta library. Via MiXCR, TCRdb re-called the PCR reads, giving one row per CDR3 protein. The sample lists some 500,000 distinct CDR3 sequences; around 20% were seen once. The sequencing used PBMCs from the stem cell graft donor, collected from the stem cell graft. The clonotype was recovered from a human donor who donated a stem cell graft to a child with acute lymphoblastic leukemia.

CDR3 loop: CASSLGFGGLSKETQYF. CDR3 coding DNA: TGTGCCAGCAGCTTAGGGTTCGGCGGTCTGTCTAAAGAGACCCAGTACTTC. This chain connects TRBV7-9 to TRBJ2-5, with unresolved D. The V and J ends lost 1 base and 3 bases respectively, with 18 bases between them. This CDR3 is built from 17 residues. The germline V gene has CDR1 SEHNR and CDR2 FQNEAQ (reference sequence).